The 19 T cell receptor beta chains below all came from one sample that was sequenced in a study of cytomegalovirus exposure and HLA in healthy donors (TCRdb year 2017). The method was the immunoSEQ multiplex PCR assay. TCRdb's version of the immuneACCESS table is confined to in-frame rearrangements and falls short of the full clone set. An unresolved V gene accounts for under half of the shortfall where checked; the remainder is of unknown origin. This sample lists around 150,000 clones; 82% were detected once. Of the sample, approximately 30% is held by the ten largest clones. Sequenced: PBMCs. The origin of the receptors is a man aged 25 to 40 in good health and CMV-seropositive.

The chain joins TRBV5-1 to TRBJ2-7; 9 positions match TRBD2. V shed 4 bases and J 1 base; nucleotides not matched to a gene: 6. CDR1 SGHRS and CDR2 YFSETQ come from the germline V gene. The CDR3 length is 15 residues. This CDR3 reads CASSPSGRPSYEQYF. The CDR3 region has the DNA TGCGCCAGCAGCCCGAGCGGGAGGCCGTCCTACGAGCAGTACTTC.

The genes are TRBV5-4 and TRBJ2-3; 8 bases align to TRBD2. The CDR3 spans 16 residues. V lost 4 bases to trimming and J lost 2 bases; unmatched junction nucleotides: 9. The V gene's germline CDR1 is SGHNT and CDR2 YYREEE (reference sequence). CDR3 sequence (DNA): TGTGCCAGCAGCACAAGCGGGGGCCCCCCCACAGATACGCAGTATTTT. Translating gives CASSTSGGPPTDTQYF.

The rearrangement links TRBV7-9 to TRBJ2-3; 7 bases match TRBD1. The CDR3 is 16 residues long. The V gene end was trimmed by 3 bases and the J gene end by 0 bases; junction bases not matched to a gene: 6. Looked up from germline, CDR1 is SEHNR and CDR2 is FQNEAQ (reference sequence). Here the CDR3 reads CASSFGDRASTDTQYF. In DNA form, the CDR3 reads TGTGCCAGCAGCTTCGGAGACAGGGCTAGCACAGATACGCAGTATTTT.

There are a few counts of this clone. A much more abundant neighbour one base away suggests this may be a read error. V gene TRBV5-1 combines with J gene TRBJ1-2, with D possibly matching TRBD1 (5 bases). Germline-derived CDR1 and CDR2 are SGHRS and YFSETQ. Deletions cut 4 bases from V and 3 bases from J, with 16 bases between. The CDR3 extends over 15 amino acids. The CDR3 spells CASSQDQGLDYGYTF. The CDR3 region has the DNA TGCGCCAGCAGCCAAGATCAGGGACTTGACTATGGCTACACCTTC.

J is TRBJ2-7 and V is TRBV5-6; perhaps TRBD2 as D (7 bases). Germline V lookup: CDR1 SGHDT, CDR2 YYEEEE. The CDR3 has 15 amino acids. Trimming pared 4 bases from V and 2 bases from J, leaving 16 bases between. DNA of the CDR3: TGTGCCAGCAGCCCCTGGGGGGGCGGAACCTACGAGCAGTACTTC. Encoded protein: CASSPWGGGTYEQYF. Combining the CDR3 with reference TRBV5-6 and TRBJ2-7 gives the whole variable domain DAGVTQSPTHLIKTRGQQVTLRCSPKSGHDTVSWYQQALGQGPQFIFQYYEEEERQRGNFPDRFSGHQFPNYSSELNVNALLLGDSALYLCASSPWGGGTYEQYFGPGTRLTVT.

The V gene is TRBV15, the J gene TRBJ2-7; TRBD2 agrees at 8 bases. V shed 0 bases and J 2 bases; nucleotides not matched to a gene: 6. CDR3 length: 16 amino acids. Germline assignment: CDR1 LNHNV and CDR2 YYDKDF (reference sequence). For the CDR3, the DNA is TGTGCCACCAGCAGAGAGAGGGCGGGAGGAACCTACGAGCAGTACTTC. Translation gives CATSRERAGGTYEQYF.

The chain employs TRBV10-3 and TRBJ1-2, with unresolved D. Germline values: CDR1 ENHRY, CDR2 SYGVKD. V lost 0 bases, J lost 7 bases, and 12 bases lay in between. This CDR3 region has 14 residues. The CDR3 spells CAISESRDGGGYTF. The DNA for the CDR3 is TGTGCCATCAGTGAGTCGAGAGACGGAGGTGGCTACACCTTC.

The V gene is TRBV5-1, the J gene TRBJ1-3, with TRBD1 matching over 11 bases. Trimming removed 5 bases from V and 0 bases from J; junction bases left unmatched: 4. The CDR3 runs to 16 residues. Germline values: CDR1 SGHRS, CDR2 YFSETQ. CDR3 sequence reads: CASSQGQGVSGNTIYF. In nucleotides, the CDR3 is TGCGCCAGCAGTCAGGGACAGGGGGTCTCTGGAAACACCATATATTTT.

There are a few counts of this clone. The chain links TRBV30 to TRBJ2-2, with 8 bases fitting TRBD2. The CDR3 loop spans 17 amino acids. The V gene's germline CDR1 is GTSNPN and CDR2 SVGIG (reference sequence). V lost 2 bases and J lost 4; bases outside the gene matches: 12. The CDR3 DNA follows: TGTGCCTGGAGTACACCCCTTTTGCGGGAGGTCACCGGGGAGCTGTTTTTT. It yields the protein CAWSTPLLREVTGELFF.

V gene TRBV18 combines with J gene TRBJ1-2; TRBD1 is a possible D gene (6 bases). Trimming left V 3 bases short and J 0 bases short, with 14 bases between. The CDR3 runs to 16 residues. Germline loops: CDR1 KGHSH, CDR2 LQKENI. In nucleotides, the CDR3 is TGTGCCAGCTCACCCCTCCGGACAGACTCTAACTATGGCTACACCTTC. Residues: CASSPLRTDSNYGYTF.

The chain carries TRBV7-2 and TRBJ2-7; 8 bases map to TRBD2. Germline V gene sequence: CDR1 SGHTA, CDR2 FQGNSA. J gave up 2 bases and V 6 bases, and 9 bases lay outside the gene matches. The CDR3 covers 15 residues. CDR3 protein: CASSSWAGGPYEQYF. CDR3 in DNA: TGTGCCAGCAGTTCCTGGGCGGGGGGACCCTACGAGCAGTACTTC.

The J gene is TRBJ1-5, the V gene TRBV5-6; D is unclear. Germline values: CDR1 SGHDT, CDR2 YYEEEE. This CDR3 region has 13 residues. The V gene lost 4 bases and the J gene lost 4 bases, with 9 bases spanning the gap. DNA of the CDR3: TGTGCCAGCAGCCCACCCCGGAATCAGCCCCAGCATTTT. It encodes CASSPPRNQPQHF.

Regarding this clone: Other DNA sequences of this sample code for an identical CDR3. This chain links TRBV7-3 with TRBJ1-1, with D uncertain. Germline CDR1 SGHTA, CDR2 FQGTGA. V lost 3 bases and J 1 base, leaving 6 bases between the germline ends. The length of the CDR3 is 13 residues. The CDR3 DNA follows: TGTGCCAGCAGCTTGCAGGAGAACACTGAAGCTTTCTTT. Its translation: CASSLQENTEAFF.

The chain joins TRBV23-1 to TRBJ1-1; 9 positions agree with TRBD1. TRBV23-1 is annotated as an ORF whose role is uncertain. CDR3 length: 13 amino acids. The V and J ends lost 4 bases and 10 bases, in that order; junction bases with no gene match: 7. CDR3 sequence: CASSLTQGATAFF. Written as DNA, the CDR3 is TGCGCCAGCAGTCTCACACAGGGGGCTACAGCTTTCTTT.

The chain recombines TRBV7-9 with TRBJ2-1, with 16 bases that match TRBD2. Germline CDR1 reads SEHNR; CDR2 reads FQNEAQ (reference sequence). V was pared by 2 bases and J by 9 bases, with 7 bases of the junction left unmatched. The CDR3 has 17 amino acids. CDR3 in DNA: TGTGCCAGCAGCTTAATGGGGACTAGCGGGAGGGCGGGTGAGCAGTTCTTC. Protein sequence: CASSLMGTSGRAGEQFF.

The V and J genes are TRBV6-6 and TRBJ2-3; maybe TRBD1 (6 bases). The V and J ends lost 4 bases and 2 bases respectively, with 10 bases between them. Germline V gene lookup returns CDR1 MNHNY and CDR2 SVGAGI (reference sequence). This CDR3 region has 14 residues. The DNA of the CDR3 is TGTGCCAGCAGTTTAACAGGGTACACAGATACGCAGTATTTT. Its translation: CASSLTGYTDTQYF.

The chain links TRBV5-3 to TRBJ2-4, with 13 bases identical to TRBD2. TRBV5-3 is an open reading frame whose function is uncertain. V lost 7 bases to trimming and J lost 0 bases; unmatched junction nucleotides: 16. The CDR3 has 20 amino acids. CDR3 coding DNA: TGTGCCAGAGATCAAATAGGACTAGCGGGGGCTAGACAAGCCAAAAACATTCAGTACTTC. Translation gives CARDQIGLAGARQAKNIQYF.

This clone was seen a single time. The chain recombines TRBV6-1 with TRBJ2-5; TRBD2 aligns across 10 bases. The CDR3 is 17 residues long. The trim removed 4 bases at V and 6 bases at J, leaving 14 bases unmatched. From germline, CDR1 is MNHNS and CDR2 SASEGT. The CDR3 region has the DNA TGTGCCAGCAGTGCCCCCCAGCGGGGGGGCGATGGGAAGACCCAGTACTTC. This gives the protein CASSAPQRGGDGKTQYF.

J is TRBJ1-2 and V is TRBV7-9, with D possibly TRBD1 on 5 matching bases. V dropped 5 bases and J dropped 4 bases, with 14 bases sitting between them. The CDR3 runs 14 residues. In germline, CDR1 is SEHNR, CDR2 FQNEAQ (reference sequence). In DNA, the CDR3 is TGTGCCAGCAGCGCGAGCAGGGAACCCTATGGCTACACCTTC. Translation gives CASSASREPYGYTF.